This passage covers 20 T cell receptor beta chains from one sample sequenced in a study of T cells in tuberculosis. Libraries were prepared by immunoSEQ multiplex PCR; TCRdb keeps only in-frame clonotypes and omits some of them. The repertoire holds some 30,000 clones, with roughly 85% as singletons. Time point in this sample: new active TB diagnosis, blood taken before or within 7 days of starting treatment. This specimen consisted of PBMCs, obtained at tuberculosis diagnosis. The receptors were sampled from an adult with tuberculosis.

The chain is built from TRBV9 and TRBJ2-1; D might be TRBD2 (5 bases). Germline V gene lookup returns CDR1 SGDLS and CDR2 YYNGEE. V was trimmed by 4 bases and J by 12 bases, leaving 26 bases between them. CDR3 length: 16 residues. The CDR3 region has the DNA TGTGCCAGCAGCCTAACGAGGGTAGCTCTAGGAGAGGGGCAGTTCTTC. Protein: CASSLTRVALGEGQFF.

The rearrangement uses TRBV6-1 and TRBJ1-3; D might be TRBD1 (6 bases). The CDR3 contains 14 residues. V was cut by 8 bases and J by 0 bases, with 11 bases left in between. CDR1 is MNHNS and CDR2 is SASEGT in the germline V gene. CDR3 sequence reads: CASRQVTSGNTIYF. The CDR3 DNA follows: TGTGCCAGCCGACAGGTCACCTCTGGAAACACCATATATTTT.

The genes are TRBV5-1 and TRBJ1-4; TRBD1 is a possible D gene (6 bases). Trimming took 4 bases from V and 7 from J, leaving 14 bases between them. Germline values: CDR1 SGHRS, CDR2 YFSETQ. The CDR3 has 14 residues. In DNA form, the CDR3 reads TGCGCCAGCAGCCCAGGGAGGGGGACTGAAAAACTGTTTTTT. Translating gives CASSPGRGTEKLFF.

This chain uses TRBV6-4 with TRBJ2-1; 10 bases align to TRBD2. The CDR3 is 14 residues long. Germline V lookup: CDR1 MRHNA, CDR2 SNTAGT. Trimming cost V 5 bases and J 8 bases; bases outside gene matches: 6. CDR3 coding DNA: TGTGCCAGCAGTAAACTAGCGGGGAGTGATGAGCAGTTCTTC. Residues: CASSKLAGSDEQFF.

About this clone: One end of the junction does not line up with germline, which may come from a read error. V usage is TRBV19 and J usage is TRBJ1-6; 7 bases map to TRBD1. CDR3 length: 12 amino acids. The germline gives CDR1 LNHDA, CDR2 SQIVND (reference sequence). The CDR3 nucleotides are TGTGCTGCCAGGGGGTATAACTCACCCCTCCACTTT. This gives the protein CAARGYNSPLHF.

The CDR3 loop is CASSVTGAQGGAFF. Here the CDR3 DNA reads TGTGCCAGCAGTGTGACAGGGGCCCAAGGGGGAGCTTTCTTT. The chain combines TRBV27 with TRBJ1-1, with TRBD1 matching 8 bases. Germline V gene sequence: CDR1 MNHEY, CDR2 SMNVEV (reference sequence). V was clipped by 5 bases and J by 10 bases; unmatched bases: 12. The CDR3 has 14 amino acids.

V gene TRBV10-3 combines with J gene TRBJ2-6, with D unclear. CDR1 and CDR2 (germline): ENHRY, SYGVKD. Trimming left V 4 bases short and J 0 bases short, with 13 bases between. The CDR3 has 17 residues. DNA for the CDR3: TGTGCCATCAGTGGTCAGGAACGCCGCTCTGGGGCCAACGTCCTGACTTTC. Its translation: CAISGQERRSGANVLTF.

Written as DNA, the CDR3 is TGTGCCAGCAGCCGGACAGGGCCGATTTTGAACACTGAAGCTTTCTTT. Translation: CASSRTGPILNTEAFF. The V call is TRBV5-6, the J call TRBJ1-1; TRBD1 matches 8 bases. Germline values: CDR1 SGHDT, CDR2 YYEEEE. V shed 4 bases and J 0 bases; nucleotides not matched to a gene: 8. The CDR3 contains 16 residues.

The J gene is TRBJ1-5, the V gene TRBV4-1; no definite D call. This CDR3 has 15 residues. Per the germline V gene, CDR1 is MGHRA and CDR2 is YSYEKL. V lost 1 base and J 6 bases, leaving 13 bases between the germline ends. The CDR3 here is CASSQAAAGGQPQHF. In DNA form, the CDR3 reads TGCGCCAGCAGCCAAGCCGCGGCGGGAGGTCAGCCCCAGCATTTT.

This clone has just one count. V gene TRBV30 combines with J gene TRBJ2-2, with TRBD2 matching over 7 bases. Trimming took 0 bases from V and 5 from J; bases not matched to a gene: 3. The CDR3 has 14 residues. From germline, CDR1 is GTSNPN and CDR2 SVGIG (reference sequence). CDR3 DNA sequence: TGTGCCTGGAGTGTAGTGGGGGGGACCGGGGAGCTGTTTTTT. This translates into CAWSVVGGTGELFF.

The V and J genes are TRBV9 and TRBJ2-3, with 7 nucleotides matching TRBD1. Germline CDR1 and CDR2: SGDLS and YYNGEE. V shed 3 bases and J 6 bases; nucleotides not matched to a gene: 10. This CDR3 has 15 amino acids. Here the CDR3 reads CASSAGQASKDTQYF. The CDR3 DNA follows: TGTGCCAGCAGCGCCGGACAGGCCTCAAAGGATACGCAGTATTTT.

The chain links TRBV7-8 to TRBJ2-7; D might be TRBD1 (5 bases). The CDR3 is made up of 13 amino acids. Trimming removed 5 bases at V and 3 bases at J, with 11 bases between. The germline gives CDR1 SGHVS, CDR2 FQNEAQ. The CDR3 DNA follows: TGTGCCAGCAGCCTCAATAGGGGCTACGAGCAGTACTTC. This encodes CASSLNRGYEQYF.

The chain combines TRBV4-1 with TRBJ2-1; TRBD2 matches at 9 bases. J gave up 3 bases and V 1 base, and 7 bases lay outside the gene matches. Germline V gives CDR1 MGHRA, CDR2 YSYEKL. The CDR3 loop spans 17 amino acids. For the CDR3, the DNA is TGCGCCAGCAGCCAAGGAACGACTAGCGGAGACTACAATGAGCAGTTCTTC. Translation gives CASSQGTTSGDYNEQFF.

This rearrangement joins TRBV6-5 to TRBJ2-3, with TRBD1 identical over 8 bases. Germline V gene data show CDR1 as MNHEY and CDR2 as SVGAGI. The V and J ends lost 6 bases and 6 bases, in that order; junction bases with no gene match: 8. This CDR3 spans 14 amino acids. Written as DNA, the CDR3 is TGTGCCAGCAGACAGGGGGTTTCTAAGGATACGCAGTATTTT. Translation: CASRQGVSKDTQYF.

The genes are TRBV5-1 and TRBJ1-5; 7 positions agree with TRBD1. CDR3 length: 15 residues. Germline CDR1 is SGHRS and CDR2 is YFSETQ. V lost 4 bases and J lost 0; bases outside the gene matches: 4. This chain's CDR3 is CASSPGQYSNQPQHF. CDR3 coding DNA: TGCGCCAGCAGCCCGGGACAGTATAGCAATCAGCCCCAGCATTTT.

The chain carries TRBV29-1 and TRBJ1-2; 8 positions agree with TRBD1. The CDR3 runs 12 residues. Germline V gives CDR1 SQVTM, CDR2 ANQGSEA. V was clipped by 6 bases and J by 5 bases; unmatched bases: 5. CDR3 coding DNA: TGCAGCGTGGCCGACAGGGGTTATGGCTACACCTTC. Translation: CSVADRGYGYTF.

The chain joins TRBV4-3 to TRBJ1-3, with TRBD1 identical over 8 bases. This CDR3 region has 17 residues. Germline lookup yields CDR1 LGHNA and CDR2 YSLEER. V trimming: 0 bases; J trimming: 3 bases; junction bases outside the gene matches: 7. CDR3 sequence reads: CASSQDPTGQGGNTIYF. The CDR3 bases are TGCGCCAGCAGCCAAGATCCTACCGGACAGGGTGGAAACACCATATATTTT.

The chain employs TRBV9 and TRBJ1-3; tentatively, D is TRBD1 (6 bases). The CDR3 length is 16 residues. Trimming shortened V by 1 base and J by 2 bases, and 13 bases separated the two germline ends. Per the germline V gene, CDR1 is SGDLS and CDR2 is YYNGEE. The CDR3 is CASSVSLTGTGNTIYF. The DNA of the CDR3 is TGTGCCAGCAGCGTATCCCTCACAGGGACTGGAAACACCATATATTTT.

This chain joins TRBV19 and TRBJ2-3; TRBD2 matches at 9 bases. V was clipped by 7 bases and J by 6 bases; unmatched bases: 11. Germline CDR1 is LNHDA and CDR2 is SQIVND (reference sequence). The CDR3 loop spans 15 amino acids. The DNA for the CDR3 is TGTGCCAGTACTCGAGTAGCGGGAGCGGCGGATACGCAGTATTTT. Protein product: CASTRVAGAADTQYF.

DNA for the CDR3: TGTGCCAGCAGCTTCGGGACATCGGGGGGGATGAACACCGGGGAGCTGTTTTTT. Residues: CASSFGTSGGMNTGELFF. The chain employs TRBV7-6 and TRBJ2-2, with 8 bases that match TRBD2. This CDR3 region has 18 residues. V was pared by 3 bases and J by 1 base, with 10 bases of the junction left unmatched. CDR1 is SGHVS, CDR2 FNYEAQ, per germline.